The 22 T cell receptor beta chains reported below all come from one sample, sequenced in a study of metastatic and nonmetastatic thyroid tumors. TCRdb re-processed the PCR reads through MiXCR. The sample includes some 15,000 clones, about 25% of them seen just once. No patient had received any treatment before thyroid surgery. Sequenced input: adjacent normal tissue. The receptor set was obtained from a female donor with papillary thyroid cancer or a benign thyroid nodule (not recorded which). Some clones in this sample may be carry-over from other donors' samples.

The CDR3 region has the DNA TGCGCCAGCAGCTTGGGACTAGCGGGGGGGCGAACAGATACGCAGTATTTT. This sequence encodes CASSLGLAGGRTDTQYF. The chain carries TRBV5-1 and TRBJ2-3, with 14 bases aligning to TRBD2. V was pared by 0 bases and J by 3 bases, with 3 bases of the junction left unmatched. This CDR3 region has 17 residues. CDR1 and CDR2 from the germline V gene are SGHRS and YFSETQ.

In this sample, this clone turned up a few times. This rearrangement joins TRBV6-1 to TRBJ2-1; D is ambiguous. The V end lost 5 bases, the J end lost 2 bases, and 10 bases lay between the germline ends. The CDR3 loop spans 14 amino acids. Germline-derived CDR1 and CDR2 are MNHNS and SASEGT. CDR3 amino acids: CASSTPGPYNEQFF. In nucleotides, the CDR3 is TGTGCCAGCAGTACCCCCGGCCCCTACAATGAGCAGTTCTTC.

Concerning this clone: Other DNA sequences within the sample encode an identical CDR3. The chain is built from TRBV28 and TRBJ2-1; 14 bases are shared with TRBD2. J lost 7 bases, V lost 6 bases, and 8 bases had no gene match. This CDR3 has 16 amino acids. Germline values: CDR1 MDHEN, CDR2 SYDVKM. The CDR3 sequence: CASSRATSGRGNEQFF. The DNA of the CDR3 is TGTGCCAGCAGCCGAGCGACTAGCGGGAGGGGGAATGAGCAGTTCTTC.

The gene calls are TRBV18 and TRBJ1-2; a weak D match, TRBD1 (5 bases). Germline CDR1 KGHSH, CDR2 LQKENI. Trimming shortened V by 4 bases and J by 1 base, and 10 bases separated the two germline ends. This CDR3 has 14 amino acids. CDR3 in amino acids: CASSRGPSNYGYTF. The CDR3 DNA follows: TGTGCCAGCTCACGGGGACCTAGTAACTATGGCTACACCTTC. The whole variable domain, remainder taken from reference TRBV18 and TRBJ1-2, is NAGVMQNPRHLVRRRGQEARLRCSPMKGHSHVYWYRQLPEEGLKFMVYLQKENIIDESGMPKERFSAEFPKEGPSILRIQQVVRGDSAAYFCASSRGPSNYGYTFGSGTRLTVV.

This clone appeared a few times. The CDR3 spells CASTNRQGVHTF. The CDR3 coding sequence is TGTGCCAGCACCAACAGACAGGGGGTCCACACCTTC. The chain recombines TRBV12-3 or TRBV12-4 with TRBJ1-2, with 9 bases fitting TRBD1. Unmatched junction bases numbered 9, after V lost 7 bases and J lost 12 bases. The CDR3 consists of 12 residues.

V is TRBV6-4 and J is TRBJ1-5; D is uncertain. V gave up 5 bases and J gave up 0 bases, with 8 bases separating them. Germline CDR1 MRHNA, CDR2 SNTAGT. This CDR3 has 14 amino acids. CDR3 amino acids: CASSFSFSNQPQHF. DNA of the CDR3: TGTGCCAGCAGTTTCAGCTTTAGCAATCAGCCCCAGCATTTT.

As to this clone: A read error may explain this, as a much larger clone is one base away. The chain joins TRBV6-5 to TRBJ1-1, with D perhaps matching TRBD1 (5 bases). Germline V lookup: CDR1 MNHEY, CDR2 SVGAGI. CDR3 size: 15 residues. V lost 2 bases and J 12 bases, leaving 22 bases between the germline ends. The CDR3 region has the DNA TGTGCCAGCAGTTACCGACAGCCCCAGAATCAAGAACCTTTCTTT. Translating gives CASSYRQPQNQEPFF.

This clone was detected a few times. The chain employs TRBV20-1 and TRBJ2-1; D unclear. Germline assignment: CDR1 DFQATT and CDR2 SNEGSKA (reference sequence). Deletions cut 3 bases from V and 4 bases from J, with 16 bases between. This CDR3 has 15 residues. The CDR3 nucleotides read TGCAGTGCTAGTATTGAACCCCGAGGATACAATGAGCAGTTCTTC. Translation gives CSASIEPRGYNEQFF.

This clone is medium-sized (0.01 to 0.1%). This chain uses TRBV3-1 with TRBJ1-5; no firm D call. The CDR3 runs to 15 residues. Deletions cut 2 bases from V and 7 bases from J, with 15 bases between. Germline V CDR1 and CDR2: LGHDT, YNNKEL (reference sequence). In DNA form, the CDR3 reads TGTGCCAGCAGCCAATACGCCGGCCTCGGGCAGCCCCAGCATTTT. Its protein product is CASSQYAGLGQPQHF.

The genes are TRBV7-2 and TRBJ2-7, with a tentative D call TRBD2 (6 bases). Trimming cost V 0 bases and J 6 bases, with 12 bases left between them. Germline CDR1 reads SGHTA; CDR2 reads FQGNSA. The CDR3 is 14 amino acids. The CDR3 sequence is CASSLATSSGEQYF. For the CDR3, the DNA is TGTGCCAGCAGCTTAGCCACTAGCTCGGGCGAGCAGTACTTC.

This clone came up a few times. CDR3 DNA: TGTGCCAGCAGCACACGACAGGGAACACACACAGATACGCAGTATTTT. Encoded protein: CASSTRQGTHTDTQYF. The V gene is TRBV4-2, the J gene TRBJ2-3; 7 bases match TRBD1. The CDR3 loop spans 16 amino acids. Germline-derived CDR1 and CDR2 are LGHNA and YNFKEQ. Unmatched junction bases numbered 10, after V lost 5 bases and J lost 2 bases.

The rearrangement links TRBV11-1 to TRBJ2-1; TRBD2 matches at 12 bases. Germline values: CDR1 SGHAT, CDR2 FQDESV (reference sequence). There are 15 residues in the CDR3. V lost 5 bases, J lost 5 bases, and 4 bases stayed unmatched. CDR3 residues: CASSPPSGRDNEQFF. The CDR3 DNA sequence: TGTGCCAGCAGCCCACCTAGCGGGAGGGACAATGAGCAGTTCTTC.

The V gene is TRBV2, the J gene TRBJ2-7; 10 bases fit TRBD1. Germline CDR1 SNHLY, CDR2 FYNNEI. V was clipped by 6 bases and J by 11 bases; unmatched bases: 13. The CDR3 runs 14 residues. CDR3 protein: CASRTGTGEMREYF. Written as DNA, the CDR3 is TGTGCCAGCAGGACCGGGACAGGGGAGATGAGGGAGTACTTC.

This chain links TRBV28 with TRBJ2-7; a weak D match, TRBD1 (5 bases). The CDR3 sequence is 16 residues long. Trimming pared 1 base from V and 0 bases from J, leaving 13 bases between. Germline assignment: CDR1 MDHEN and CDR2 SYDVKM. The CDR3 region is CASSLLYYGASYEQYF. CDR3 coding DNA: TGTGCCAGCAGTTTATTGTATTATGGGGCCTCCTACGAGCAGTACTTC.

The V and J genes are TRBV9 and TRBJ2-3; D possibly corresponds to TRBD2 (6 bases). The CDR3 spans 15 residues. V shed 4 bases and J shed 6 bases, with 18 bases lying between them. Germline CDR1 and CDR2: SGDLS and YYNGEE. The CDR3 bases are TGTGCCAGCAGCCCCTCGGGAGTCAACTGGGATACGCAGTATTTT. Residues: CASSPSGVNWDTQYF.

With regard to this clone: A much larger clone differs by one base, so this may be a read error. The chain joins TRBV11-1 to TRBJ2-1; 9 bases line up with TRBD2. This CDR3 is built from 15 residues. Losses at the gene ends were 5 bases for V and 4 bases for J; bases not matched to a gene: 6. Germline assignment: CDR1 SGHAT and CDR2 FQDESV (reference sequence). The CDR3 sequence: CASSPPSGRYNEQFF. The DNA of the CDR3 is TGTGCCAGCAGCCCCCCAAGCGGGAGGTACAATGAGCAGTTCTTC.

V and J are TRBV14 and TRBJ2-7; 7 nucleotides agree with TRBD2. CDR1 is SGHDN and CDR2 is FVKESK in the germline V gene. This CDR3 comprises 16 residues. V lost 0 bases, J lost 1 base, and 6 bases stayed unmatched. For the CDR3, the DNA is TGTGCCAGCAGCCAAGATCGGGCGGGAGCGTCCTACGAGCAGTACTTC. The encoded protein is CASSQDRAGASYEQYF.

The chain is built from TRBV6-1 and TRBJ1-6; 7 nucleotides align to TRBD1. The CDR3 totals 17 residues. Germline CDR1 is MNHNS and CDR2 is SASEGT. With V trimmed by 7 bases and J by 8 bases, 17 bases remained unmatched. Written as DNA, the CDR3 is TGTGCCAGCACCCTTCTCAGGGGGGTTCCGGCATATTCACCCCTCCACTTT. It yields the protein CASTLLRGVPAYSPLHF.

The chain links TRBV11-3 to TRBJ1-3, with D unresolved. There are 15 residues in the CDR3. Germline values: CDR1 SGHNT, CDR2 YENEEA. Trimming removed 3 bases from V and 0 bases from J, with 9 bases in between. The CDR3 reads CASSLMTSSGNTIYF. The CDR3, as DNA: TGTGCCAGCAGCTTGATGACCAGCTCTGGAAACACCATATATTTT.

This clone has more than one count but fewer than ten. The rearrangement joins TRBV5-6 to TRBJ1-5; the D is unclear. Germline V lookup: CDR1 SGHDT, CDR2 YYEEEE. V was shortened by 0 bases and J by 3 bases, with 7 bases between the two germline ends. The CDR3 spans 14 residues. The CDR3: CASSLGVYNQPQHF. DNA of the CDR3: TGTGCCAGCAGCTTGGGGGTATACAATCAGCCCCAGCATTTT.

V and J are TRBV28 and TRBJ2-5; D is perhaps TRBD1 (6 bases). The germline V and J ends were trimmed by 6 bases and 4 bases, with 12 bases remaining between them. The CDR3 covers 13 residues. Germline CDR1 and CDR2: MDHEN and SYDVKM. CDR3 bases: TGTGCCAGCAGAGTAGGGGGAGTAGAGACCCAGTACTTC. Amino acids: CASRVGGVETQYF.

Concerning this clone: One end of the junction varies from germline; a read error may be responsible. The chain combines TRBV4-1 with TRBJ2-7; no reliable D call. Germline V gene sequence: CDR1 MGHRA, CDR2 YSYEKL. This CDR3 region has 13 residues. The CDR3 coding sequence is TGCGCCAGCAGCCAAGATGTTAACTACGAGCGGTACTTC. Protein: CASSQDVNYERYF.